This T cell receptor beta chain was identified during a study of cytotoxic CD8 clonotypes in ibrutinib-treated CLL (dated by TCRdb to the early 2020s). Study-wide context: In this cohort, 15 patients were treatment-naive and approximately 10 were relapsed/refractory, while around 18 had unmutated IGHV. Responses were partial in some 24 patients and complete in 2; after median about 63 months follow-up, roughly 14 stayed in remission and 12 progressed. Samples at response were collected after a median of roughly twelve months of treatment, with a range of 6 to 36 months. On average, each sample had 255,043 productive templates and approximately 85,000 productive rearrangements. Of the approximately 91 people in the trial, 26 had longitudinal samples available. Cryopreserved peripheral blood mononuclear cells were collected before treatment, at response, and at either disease progression or sustained remission. Every remission and progressive disease sample was obtained while ibrutinib was still being received by the patients. What the research found in general, with its limitations: Public clonotypes were found to be uncommon and were observed to contract or remain stable during treatment; the increase in clonality was shown to reflect expansion of private clonotypes at ibrutinib response. Clonality increased at ibrutinib response, stayed stable in sustained remission, and fell back toward baseline at progression. Lymph node repertoires were not examined, and the timing of sampling was not matched between patients in sustained remission and those whose disease progressed. Baseline clonality was found to be higher than that of age-matched healthy donors and was strongly correlated with circulating CD8+ T-cell counts.

A distance of 6 bases separates the germline ends of V and J, which lose 8 bases and 1 base respectively. CDR1 and CDR2 were assigned from the germline V gene as MNHNS and SASEGT. The CDR3 spans 11 residues, from the cysteine through the phenylalanine. The CDR3 DNA has 33 bases and is translated from base 1. The goal of deep resolution MiSeq sequencing was a depth between 1 in 1 million and 1 in 200,000 T cells, and coverage averaged 10x per clonotype. The immunoSEQ hsTCRB Kit was used to generate the TCR beta libraries. Concerning the study's data processing: ImmunoSEQ Data Assistant and ImmunoSEQ Analyzer were used for data analysis, and V, D and J genes were assigned according to IMGT definitions. Clonality, with values ranging from 0 to 1, was calculated as one minus the normalized Shannon entropy of productive rearrangement frequencies. Only overrepresented clonotypes making up at least 0.05% of the repertoire of each patient were included in the public clonotype analysis. Repertoires from roughly 13 age-matched healthy donors in immuneACCESS were used as clonality controls. The clones in this table, taken by TCRdb from immuneACCESS, are in-frame only. Not every clone is retained; where verified, under half of the shortfall comes from an unresolved V gene, and the cause of the rest is unknown. V and J calls and clone size follow that table, whereas D and trimming were derived from the DNA. The table for this sample lists 150,000 to 250,000 clones; 72% of them were counted only once. The ten largest clonotypes hold roughly 13% of the sample.

Regarding this clone: There is no known antigen for this receptor. Per-nucleotide qualities are absent, and no much larger clonotype sits a single base away.

In the paper's terms, the time point label means: approximately 25 months on ibrutinib. Approximately 2 micrograms of genomic DNA were extracted from cryopreserved PBMCs for TCR beta library preparation. High-throughput TCR beta sequencing was performed on longitudinal blood samples from CLL patients receiving ibrutinib monotherapy. Patients were enrolled in a phase 2 open-label single-center ibrutinib monotherapy trial. The rearrangement combines TRBV6-1 with TRBJ2-7; TRBD2 is a possible D gene, resting on 5 matching bases. The source is a human donor with chronic lymphocytic leukemia. Sequencing used PBMCs, obtained after 24 months of ibrutinib treatment. The CDR3 region: CASRTSYEQYF. The nucleotides read TGTGCCAGCCGGACTTCCTACGAGCAGTACTTC.